This T cell receptor (beta chain) comes out of a study of response to subunit inactivated influenza vaccine. Overall study findings and caveats: Authors suggested each seasonal influenza vaccination recruits few new T cells.

As regards this clonotype: Its antigen is not known.

TCRdb reanalysed the RT-PCR reads using MiXCR and keeps one entry per CDR3 protein. The data show about 830,000 distinct CDR3 sequences, about 18% seen once. The CDR3 spans 14 residues. V lost 3 bases to trimming and J lost 1 base; unmatched junction nucleotides: 4. Per germline, CDR1 DFQATT and CDR2 SNEGSKA (reference sequence). V gene TRBV20-1 combines with J gene TRBJ2-7; 9 nucleotides match TRBD1. This clonotype originated in a middle-aged man who received an inactivated influenza vaccine. Material: PBMCs from blood, obtained 5 days after vaccination. CDR3 nucleotides: TGCAGTGCTAGTACGGGACAGGGATCCTACGAGCAGTACTTC. Its protein is CSASTGQGSYEQYF.